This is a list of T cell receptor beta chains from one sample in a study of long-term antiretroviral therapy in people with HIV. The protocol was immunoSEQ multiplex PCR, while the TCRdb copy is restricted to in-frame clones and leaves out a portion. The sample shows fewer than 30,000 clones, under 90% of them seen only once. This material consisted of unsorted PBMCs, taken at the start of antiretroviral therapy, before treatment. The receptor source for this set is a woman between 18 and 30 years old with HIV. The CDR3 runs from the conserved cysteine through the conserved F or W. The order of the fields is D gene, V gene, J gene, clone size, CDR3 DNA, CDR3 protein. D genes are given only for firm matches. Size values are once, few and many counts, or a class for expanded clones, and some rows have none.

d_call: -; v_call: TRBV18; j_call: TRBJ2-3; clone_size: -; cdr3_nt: TGTGCCAGCTCACGCGGGTTCTCAACGTCTACAGATACGCAGTATTTT; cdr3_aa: CASSRGFSTSTDTQYF
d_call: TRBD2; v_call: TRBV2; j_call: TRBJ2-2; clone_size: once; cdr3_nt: TGTGCCAGCTCCCGACTAGCGGGGTTCCCCGGGGAGCTGTTTTTT; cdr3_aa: CASSRLAGFPGELFF
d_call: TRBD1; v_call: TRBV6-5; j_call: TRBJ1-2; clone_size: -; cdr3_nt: TGTGCCAGCAGTTACGCCCAGGGGGCTGGCTATGGCTACACCTTC; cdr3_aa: CASSYAQGAGYGYTF
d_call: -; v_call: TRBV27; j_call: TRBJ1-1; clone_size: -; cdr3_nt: TGTGCCAGCAGTTTATCGGCGTTTGGCACTGAAGCTTTCTTT; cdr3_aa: CASSLSAFGTEAFF
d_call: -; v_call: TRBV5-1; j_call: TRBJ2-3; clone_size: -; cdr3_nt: TGCGCCAGCAGCTTGGTCGGTAGCACAGATACGCAGTATTTT; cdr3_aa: CASSLVGSTDTQYF
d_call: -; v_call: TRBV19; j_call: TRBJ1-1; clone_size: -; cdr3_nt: TGTGCCAGTAGTACCCACGGAGAGATCACTGAAGCTTTCTTT; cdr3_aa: CASSTHGEITEAFF
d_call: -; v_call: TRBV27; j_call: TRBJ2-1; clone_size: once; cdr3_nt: TGTGCCAGCAGTTTCGTTGGGACTCATGAGCAGTTCTTC; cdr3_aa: CASSFVGTHEQFF
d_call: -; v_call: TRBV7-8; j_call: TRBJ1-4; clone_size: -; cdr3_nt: TGTGCCAGCAGCTTAGCGCAACCGGGCGTTTTACGGAGTCTGTTTTTT; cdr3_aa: CASSLAQPGVLRSLFF
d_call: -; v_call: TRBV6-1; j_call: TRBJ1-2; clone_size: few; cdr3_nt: TGTGCCAGCAGTGAAAGGGACACAGGAGACTACACCTTC; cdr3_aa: CASSERDTGDYTF
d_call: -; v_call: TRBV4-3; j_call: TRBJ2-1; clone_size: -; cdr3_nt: TGCGCCAGCAGCCAAGAAGTCTCCAGCTCCTACAATGAGCAGTTCTTC; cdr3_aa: CASSQEVSSSYNEQFF
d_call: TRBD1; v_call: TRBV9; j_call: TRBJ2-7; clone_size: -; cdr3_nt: TGTGCCAGCAGCTACAGGACAGGGGAAAGCGAGCAGTACTTC; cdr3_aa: CASSYRTGESEQYF
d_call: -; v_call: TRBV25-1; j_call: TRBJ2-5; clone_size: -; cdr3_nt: TGTGCCAGCAGTAAAGATAGGGAGACCCAGTACTTC; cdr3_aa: CASSKDRETQYF
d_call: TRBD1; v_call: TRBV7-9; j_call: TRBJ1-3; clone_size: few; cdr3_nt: TGTGCCAGCAGCTTAACCGGGACAGCGAGAAACACCATATATTTT; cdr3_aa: CASSLTGTARNTIYF
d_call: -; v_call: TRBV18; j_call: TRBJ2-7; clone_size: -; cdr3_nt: TGTGCCAGCTCGAATCGCCCCAAGGGCAGTCTTCACGAGCAGTACTTC; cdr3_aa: CASSNRPKGSLHEQYF
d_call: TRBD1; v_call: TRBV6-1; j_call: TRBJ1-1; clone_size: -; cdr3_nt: TGTGCCAGCAGTGAACTGGACAGGGGGCGGAACACTGAAGCTTTCTTT; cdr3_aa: CASSELDRGRNTEAFF
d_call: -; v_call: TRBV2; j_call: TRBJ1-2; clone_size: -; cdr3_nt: TGTGCCAGCACCCCCGGGACCAACTATGGCTACACCTTC; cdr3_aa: CASTPGTNYGYTF
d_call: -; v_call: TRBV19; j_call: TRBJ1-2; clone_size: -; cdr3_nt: TGTGCCAGTAGTCCAGGGACTTTTCACTCCGGTGGCTACACCTTC; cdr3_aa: CASSPGTFHSGGYTF
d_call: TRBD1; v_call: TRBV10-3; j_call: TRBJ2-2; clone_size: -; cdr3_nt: TGTGCCATCCAAAATAAAGGACAGGGCTACACCGGGGAGCTGTTTTTT; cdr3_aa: CAIQNKGQGYTGELFF
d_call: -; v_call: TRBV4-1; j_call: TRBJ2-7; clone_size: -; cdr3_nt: TGCGCCAGCAGCCCGGGTGTGGAGCAGTACTTC; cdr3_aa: CASSPGVEQYF
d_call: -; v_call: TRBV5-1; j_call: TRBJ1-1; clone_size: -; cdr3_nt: TGCGCCAGCAGCTTGGGACCTACAGGGTTTAACACTGAAGCTTTCTTT; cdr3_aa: CASSLGPTGFNTEAFF
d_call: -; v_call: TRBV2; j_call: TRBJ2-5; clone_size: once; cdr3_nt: TGTGCCAGCGGCGCCCAGGGAACCCTTCAAGAGACCCAGTACTTC; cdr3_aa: CASGAQGTLQETQYF
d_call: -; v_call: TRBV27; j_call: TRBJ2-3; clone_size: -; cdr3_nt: TGTGCCAGCAGTTTGGCGGCCTCGGGCACAGATACGCAGTATTTT; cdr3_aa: CASSLAASGTDTQYF
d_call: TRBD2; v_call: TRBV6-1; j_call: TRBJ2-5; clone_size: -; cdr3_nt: TGTGCCAGCAGTATGACTAGCGGGGGGGCGGAGACCCAGTACTTC; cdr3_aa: CASSMTSGGAETQYF
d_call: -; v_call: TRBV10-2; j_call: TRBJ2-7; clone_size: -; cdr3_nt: TGCGCCAGCAGTGTTACAGAAGTCTACGAGCAGTACTTC; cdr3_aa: CASSVTEVYEQYF
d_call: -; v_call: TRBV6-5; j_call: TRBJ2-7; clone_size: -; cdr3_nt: TGTGCCAGCAGTTACTCCGGCGAGCAGTACTTC; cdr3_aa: CASSYSGEQYF
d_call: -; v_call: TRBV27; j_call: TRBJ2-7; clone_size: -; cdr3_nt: TGTGCCAGCAGTTATTCCCTTTTATACGAGCAGTACTTC; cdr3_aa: CASSYSLLYEQYF
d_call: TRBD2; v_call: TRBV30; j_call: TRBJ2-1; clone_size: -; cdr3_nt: TGTGCCTGGAAGAGCTATACTAGCGGGTTATACAATGAGCAGTTCTTC; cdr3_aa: CAWKSYTSGLYNEQFF
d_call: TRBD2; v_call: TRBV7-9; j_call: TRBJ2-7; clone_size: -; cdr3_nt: TGTGCCAGCAGCTCGACTAGCGGGTTCCACGAGCAGTACTTC; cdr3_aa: CASSSTSGFHEQYF
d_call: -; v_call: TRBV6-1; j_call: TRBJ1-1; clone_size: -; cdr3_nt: TGTGCCAGCAGTGAAGTCAGGAACACTGAAGCTTTCTTT; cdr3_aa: CASSEVRNTEAFF
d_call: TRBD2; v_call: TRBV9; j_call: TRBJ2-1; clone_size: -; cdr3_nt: TGTGCCAGCAGCGAGAGCGGGGGGAGCTCCTACAATGAGCAGTTCTTC; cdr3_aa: CASSESGGSSYNEQFF
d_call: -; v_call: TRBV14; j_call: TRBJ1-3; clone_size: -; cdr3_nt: TGTGCCAGCAGCCAAGATGGAGAGGGCTCTGGAAACACCATATATTTT; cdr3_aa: CASSQDGEGSGNTIYF
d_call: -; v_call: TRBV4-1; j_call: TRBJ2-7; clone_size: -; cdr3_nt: TGCGCCAGCAGCGCTACCGGGACTCTAACGCCCTCCTACGAGCAGTACTTC; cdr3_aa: CASSATGTLTPSYEQYF
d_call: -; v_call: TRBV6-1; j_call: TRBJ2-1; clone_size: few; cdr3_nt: TGTGCCAGCAGTGAATTGACGGGGAATGAGCAGTTCTTC; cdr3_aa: CASSELTGNEQFF
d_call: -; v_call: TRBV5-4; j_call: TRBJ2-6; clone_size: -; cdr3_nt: TGTGCCAGCAGCGAAGAAACAGGGCCCGGGGCCAACGTCCTGACTTTC; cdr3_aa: CASSEETGPGANVLTF
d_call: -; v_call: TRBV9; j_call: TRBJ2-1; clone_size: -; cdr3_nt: TGTGCCAGCAGCGTAGAACGTGAGCAGTTCTTC; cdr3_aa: CASSVEREQFF
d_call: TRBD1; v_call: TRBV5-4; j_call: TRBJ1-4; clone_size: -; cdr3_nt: TGTGCCAGCAGCGGGGACAGGGGAACTAATGAAAAACTGTTTTTT; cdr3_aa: CASSGDRGTNEKLFF
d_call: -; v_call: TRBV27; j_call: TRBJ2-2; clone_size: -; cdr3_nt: TGTGCCACGGGCTGGGGGGTCTCCACCGGGGAGCTGTTTTTT; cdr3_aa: CATGWGVSTGELFF
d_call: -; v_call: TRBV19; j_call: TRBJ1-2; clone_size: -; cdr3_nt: TGTGCCAGTAGTATAGATGGGACCACTAACTATGGCTACACCTTC; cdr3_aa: CASSIDGTTNYGYTF
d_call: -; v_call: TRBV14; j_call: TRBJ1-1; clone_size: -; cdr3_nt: TGTGCCAGCAGCCAAGATCTATGGAGTGAAGCTTTCTTT; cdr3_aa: CASSQDLWSEAFF
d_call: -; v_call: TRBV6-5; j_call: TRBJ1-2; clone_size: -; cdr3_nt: TGTGCCAGCAGTCTCTACTATCAGGGAAAAGGCGGCTACACCTTC; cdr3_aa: CASSLYYQGKGGYTF
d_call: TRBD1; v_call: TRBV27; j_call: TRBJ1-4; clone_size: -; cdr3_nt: TGTGCCAGCAGCTTCGCGGACAGGGGGAGGTCTAATGAAAAACTGTTTTTT; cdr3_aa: CASSFADRGRSNEKLFF
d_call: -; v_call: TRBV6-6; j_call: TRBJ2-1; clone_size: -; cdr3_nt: TGTGCCAGCTCAAGACTGGGTCGGGGTGAGCAGTTCTTC; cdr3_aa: CASSRLGRGEQFF
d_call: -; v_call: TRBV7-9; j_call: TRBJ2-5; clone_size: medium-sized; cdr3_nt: TGTGCCAGCAGCTTAGCTGGGGGGACCCAAGAGACCCAGTACTTC; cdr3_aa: CASSLAGGTQETQYF
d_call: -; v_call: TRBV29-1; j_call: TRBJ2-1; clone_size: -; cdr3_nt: TGCAGCACTACAGGGCCGGCTGAGCAGTTCTTC; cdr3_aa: CSTTGPAEQFF
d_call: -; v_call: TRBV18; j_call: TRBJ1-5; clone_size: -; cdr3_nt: TGTGCCAGCTCAACAAGGGCCGGGGGCAATCAGCCCCAGCATTTT; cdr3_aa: CASSTRAGGNQPQHF
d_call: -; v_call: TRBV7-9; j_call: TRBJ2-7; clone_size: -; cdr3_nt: TGTGCCAGCAGCTCCCTGGACGACTACGAGCAGTACTTC; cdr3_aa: CASSSLDDYEQYF
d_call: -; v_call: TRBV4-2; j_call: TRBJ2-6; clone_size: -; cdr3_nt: TGTGCCAGCAGCCTTTACGAAGTCTCTGGGGCCAACGTCCTGACTTTC; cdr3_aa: CASSLYEVSGANVLTF
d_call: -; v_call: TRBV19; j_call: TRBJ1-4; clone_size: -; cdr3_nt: TGTGCCAGTAGTACCTCAGGGAGAACTAATGAAAAACTGTTTTTT; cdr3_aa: CASSTSGRTNEKLFF
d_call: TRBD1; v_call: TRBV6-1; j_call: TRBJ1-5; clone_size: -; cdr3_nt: TGTGCCAGCAGTGAAGATAGGGACAGGCGAGTATTCAATCAGCCCCAGCATTTT; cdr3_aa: CASSEDRDRRVFNQPQHF
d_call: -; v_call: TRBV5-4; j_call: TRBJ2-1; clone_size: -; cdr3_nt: TGTGCCAGCAGCCTTCTTTACGGGACGCTCAATGAGCAGTTCTTC; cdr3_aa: CASSLLYGTLNEQFF